This T cell receptor (beta chain) was captured by sequencing in a study of cytomegalovirus exposure and HLA in healthy donors. In the study overall: Researchers previously reported finding roughly 120 million unique TCR beta sequences from about 170 million T cells. Genotyping showed roughly 83% of over 350 donors falling in the Caucasian-associated ancestry cluster.

This clone was seen only once. Its antigen is as yet unknown. Study-wide points: A later analysis linked a missense DCLRE1C variant to TCR beta V- and J-gene trimming.

Both 60 Vbeta primers and 13 Jbeta primers went into the PCR. Authors' data handling: About 12 million of the 60 million to 90 million unique TCR beta chains counted in a later analysis were shared. Here immunoSEQ multiplex PCR was the method, and the copy in TCRdb shows in-frame clones only, minus some. V and J calls and clone size are those listed in that table; D and trimming were worked out from the DNA. The sample has about 180,000 clones; roughly four fifths are singletons. From germline, CDR1 is WNHNN and CDR2 SYGVQD (reference sequence). This CDR3 spans 16 amino acids. V trimming: 6 bases; J trimming: 7 bases; junction bases outside the gene matches: 14.

The specimen was PBMCs. The J gene is TRBJ2-1, the V gene TRBV10-1; TRBD1 aligns across 8 bases. The receptor comes from a woman under 30 in good health and CMV-seropositive. The CDR3 region is CASRDRAIGPWNEQFF. Here the CDR3 DNA reads TGCGCCAGCAGGGACAGGGCGATAGGGCCATGGAATGAGCAGTTCTTC.